What follows is one T cell receptor beta chain and its context. What it binds is unknown. Random hexamers served to reverse transcribe about 0.45 to 1 ug RNA. In TCRdb, the immunoSEQ multiplex PCR reads were re-called with MiXCR into one record per CDR3 protein. Seen here are roughly 80,000 distinct CDR3 sequences, 93% observed once, and the top ten hold over 0.5%. The data were obtained in a study of CD8 T cells in Susac syndrome. Whole-study findings and limits: A relatively small number of individuals underwent TCR sequencing and HLA analysis.

The CDR3 contains 15 residues. Trimming cost V 1 base and J 9 bases, with 16 bases left between them. The receptor comes from a human donor with Susac syndrome. The chain has TRBV12-3 or TRBV12-4 and TRBJ1-5; D gene unclear. Material for sequencing was CD4+ T cells from PBMCs. CDR3 loop: CASSLDRVGFSPQHF. The CDR3 DNA reads TGTGCCAGCAGTTTAGATAGGGTTGGGTTTTCGCCCCAGCATTTT.